This record concerns one TCR beta chain sequence. Its antigen remains unknown. The data originate from a study of T cell responses to AZD1222 COVID-19 vaccine. Germline trimming cut 4 bases from V and 6 bases from J; bases unmatched to any gene: 10. From germline, CDR1 is MDHEN and CDR2 SYDVKM. CDR3 length equals 16 residues. TCRdb's table, derived via immunoSEQ multiplex PCR, lists solely in-frame clones and lacks some. The sample has 150,000 to 160,000 clones; less than 95% are singletons. General observations from the study: Reportedly, nearly half of unique spike TCRs recognized epitopes outside B.1.351/B.1.1.7 mutations.

The starting material was peripheral blood, obtained on day 0 of AZD1222 vaccination. J is TRBJ2-1 and V is TRBV28; 9 nucleotides match TRBD1. The TCR originated in an adult in good health. CDR3 nucleotides: TGTGCCAGCAGTTCCCAGGACAGGGGCTACCTCAATGAGCAGTTCTTC. Its protein is CASSSQDRGYLNEQFF.